This TCR beta chain derives from a study of long-term antiretroviral therapy in people with HIV. Study findings and constraints: Increased diversity was seen after ART, yet it remained lower than in transplant donor controls.

From each donor, at least one pre-ART PBMC sample and at least two post-ART PBMC samples were obtained. Unmatched junction bases numbered 9, after V lost 2 bases and J lost 6 bases. Germline CDR1 reads SGHDT; CDR2 reads YYEEEE. This CDR3 region has 16 residues. At the survey level, the v3.0 immunoSEQ assay was run. For every sample, sequencing targeted roughly 40,000-55,000 T-cell genomes. Sequencing was performed with immunoSEQ multiplex PCR; in TCRdb, only in-frame clones are kept and a portion is missing. The sample yields some 17,000 clones, 79% seen once. A note on this clone: Its specificity is unknown.

The rearrangement joins TRBV5-6 to TRBJ1-4, with TRBD1 matching 8 bases. The sequenced sample was unsorted PBMCs, obtained at the start of antiretroviral therapy. This clonotype was obtained from a man aged 25-45 years with HIV. The DNA of the CDR3 is TGTGCCAGCAGCTTTGGGCCGGGACAGGATTATGAAAAACTGTTTTTT. Its protein product is CASSFGPGQDYEKLFF.